A single sample gave rise to the 21 T cell receptor beta chains below, sequenced in a study of blood T cells in healthy people across ages. With a J-beta primer mix and a sample-barcoded 5' primer, a second PCR ran 7 to 11 cycles. Using its own MiXCR run on the 5' RACE reads, TCRdb lists one record per CDR3 protein. Among roughly 700,000 distinct CDR3 sequences listed, about half were seen once. Specimen: blood. These receptors all stem from a woman aged 60-75 years in good health.

The V call is TRBV5-1, the J call TRBJ1-4; 9 bases are a match to TRBD1. Germline CDR1 SGHRS, CDR2 YFSETQ. Unmatched junction bases numbered 8, after V lost 4 bases and J lost 7 bases. This CDR3 has 15 amino acids. The CDR3 region is CASSPRTGASEKLFF. CDR3 DNA sequence: TGCGCCAGCAGCCCCCGGACAGGGGCGAGTGAAAAACTGTTTTTT.

This chain uses TRBV12-3 or TRBV12-4 with TRBJ1-1; D unclear. The CDR3 has 13 residues. Trimming left V 7 bases short and J 1 base short, with 10 bases between. The CDR3 nucleotides read TGTGCCAGCACTGGCCAGACGAACACTGAAGCTTTCTTT. Encoded protein: CASTGQTNTEAFF.

This clonotype was counted between two and nine times. The chain links TRBV5-5 to TRBJ2-5; D may correspond to TRBD1 or TRBD2 (6 bases each). The V gene lost 3 bases and the J gene lost 5 bases, with 14 bases spanning the gap. Per the germline V gene, CDR1 is SGHKS and CDR2 is YYEKEE (reference sequence). The CDR3 totals 14 residues. CDR3 region: CASSWSGAGETQYF. In DNA, the CDR3 is TGTGCCAGCAGCTGGTCGGGGGCCGGTGAGACCCAGTACTTC.

The chain carries TRBV6-5 and TRBJ2-7, with 8 bases fitting TRBD1. The CDR3 runs 14 residues. Trimming cost V 6 bases and J 6 bases; bases outside gene matches: 10. CDR1 is MNHEY, CDR2 SVGAGI, per germline. The CDR3 protein is CASSDRQGSAEQYF. For the CDR3, the DNA is TGTGCCAGCAGCGACCGACAGGGGTCTGCCGAGCAGTACTTC.

About this clonotype itself: At one boundary the junction diverges from the germline segment, which might be a read error. The chain is built from TRBV11-2 and TRBJ2-6; D is uncertain. Germline CDR1 SGHAT, CDR2 FQNNGV. This CDR3 contains 14 residues. This chain's CDR3 is CASSTPSWANVLTF. As DNA, the CDR3 is TGTGCCAGCAGCACCCCCTCTTGGGCCAACGTCCTGACTTTC.

This clonotype was seen a handful of times. The chain joins TRBV5-1 to TRBJ2-1; no clear D. The CDR3 totals 12 residues. Germline V gene lookup returns CDR1 SGHRS and CDR2 YFSETQ. Trimming took 2 bases from V and 8 from J, leaving 8 bases between them. CDR3 sequence reads: CASSFPFDEQFF. The CDR3 DNA follows: TGCGCCAGCAGCTTTCCCTTCGATGAGCAGTTCTTC.

V and J are TRBV6-2 or TRBV6-3 and TRBJ2-1; D tentatively fits TRBD1 or TRBD2 (5 bases each). V gave up 5 bases and J gave up 3 bases, with 11 bases separating them. The CDR3 is 14 amino acids. The germline V gene has CDR1 MNHEY and CDR2 SVGEGT. CDR3 sequence: CASSTMGDYNEQFF. In nucleotides, the CDR3 is TGTGCCAGCAGTACCATGGGGGACTACAATGAGCAGTTCTTC.

The table lists this clonotype with a few counts. The chain has TRBV20-1 and TRBJ2-7, with TRBD2 matching 7 bases. CDR3 length: 14 amino acids. Germline-derived CDR1 and CDR2 are DFQATT and SNEGSKA (reference sequence). V dropped 2 bases and J dropped 0; count of bases not matched to a gene: 4. CDR3 in amino acids: CSARSGRSSYEQYF. The CDR3 coding sequence is TGCAGTGCTAGATCCGGGAGGAGCTCCTACGAGCAGTACTTC.

This clonotype was seen only a few times. The chain combines TRBV3-1 with TRBJ2-1; the D is unclear. The CDR3 is 15 amino acids. Trimming stripped 1 base from V and 3 bases from J, with 10 bases between. Germline lookup yields CDR1 LGHDT and CDR2 YNNKEL (reference sequence). CDR3 nucleotide sequence: TGTGCCAGCAGCCAAGTAGAGACCAGCTACAATGAGCAGTTCTTC. It codes for CASSQVETSYNEQFF.

At least ten counts were recorded for this clonotype. The chain employs TRBV6-5 and TRBJ2-5; 10 bases align to TRBD2. After removal of 2 bases from V and 4 bases from J, the junction contained 7 bases not matched to a gene. The CDR3 sequence is 16 residues long. The germline V gene has CDR1 MNHEY and CDR2 SVGAGI. CDR3 sequence reads: CASSYGLAGDPETQYF. In DNA form, the CDR3 reads TGTGCCAGCAGTTACGGGCTAGCGGGAGACCCAGAGACCCAGTACTTC.

Comments on this clonotype: The junction departs from germline at one end; a sequencing error may be responsible. J is TRBJ2-1 and V is TRBV11-3; D unresolved. Germline loops: CDR1 SGHNT, CDR2 YENEEA. This CDR3 has 13 amino acids. The CDR3 nucleotides are TGTGCCAGCAGCTTAGGGCCCCTCAATGGGCAGTTCTTC. It specifies CASSLGPLNGQFF. Full variable domain (rest looked up from reference TRBV11-3 and TRBJ2-1): EAGVVQSPRYKIIEKKQPVAFWCNPISGHNTLYWYLQNLGQGPELLIRYENEEAVDDSQLPKDRFSAERLKGVDSTLKIQPAELGDSAVYLCASSLGPLNGQFFGPGTRLTVL.

This clonotype was seen a single time. The V gene is TRBV5-1, the J gene TRBJ2-7; no reliable D call. The ends were cut back, 0 bases at V and 3 bases at J, with 7 bases in the middle. Germline V CDR1 and CDR2: SGHRS, YFSETQ. The CDR3 runs 13 residues. The CDR3 loop is CASSLGNNYEQYF. The CDR3 nucleotides read TGCGCCAGCAGCTTGGGCAACAACTACGAGCAGTACTTC.

Only a few counts were recorded for this clonotype. The chain couples TRBV6-1 to TRBJ1-2, with D unresolved. Per germline, CDR1 MNHNS and CDR2 SASEGT. V lost 4 bases, J lost 3 bases, and 9 bases lay in between. The CDR3 sequence is 13 residues long. CDR3 in DNA: TGTGCCAGCAGTGGGCGAGACTACTATGGCTACACCTTC. The encoded protein is CASSGRDYYGYTF.

The sample holds a few counts of this clonotype. The rearrangement uses TRBV4-2 and TRBJ2-4; possible D gene TRBD1, 6 bases. Trimming pared 0 bases from V and 13 bases from J, leaving 13 bases between. The CDR3 is 13 amino acids. Germline lookup yields CDR1 LGHNA and CDR2 YNFKEQ. This CDR3 is CASSQDRGREQYF. The CDR3 region has the DNA TGTGCCAGCAGCCAAGACAGGGGAAGGGAGCAGTACTTC.

This sequence joins TRBV4-2 and TRBJ1-5; a weak D match, TRBD1 (6 bases). This CDR3 is built from 14 residues. V dropped 3 bases and J dropped 11 bases, with 17 bases sitting between them. In germline, CDR1 is LGHNA, CDR2 YNFKEQ. The CDR3 sequence: CASSHSGGEVTQHF. DNA of the CDR3: TGTGCCAGCAGCCATTCCGGGGGCGAGGTGACCCAGCATTTT.

The chain carries TRBV10-3 and TRBJ1-1, with 7 positions matching TRBD1. CDR3 size: 13 residues. V shed 3 bases, J shed 6 bases, and the junction held 4 bases outside the gene matches. Germline V CDR1 and CDR2: ENHRY, SYGVKD. The CDR3 DNA sequence: TGTGCCATCAGTGAAGACAGGGCCGCTGAAGCTTTCTTT. Its protein is CAISEDRAAEAFF.

This clonotype has just one count. CDR3 sequence: CASSLKTGRTTDTQYF. As DNA, the CDR3 is TGTGCCAGCAGCTTAAAGACAGGTCGGACCACAGATACGCAGTATTTT. V gene TRBV7-2 combines with J gene TRBJ2-3; a possible D gene is TRBD1 (6 bases). The CDR3 consists of 16 residues. The germline CDR1 and CDR2 sequences are SGHTA and FQGNSA. V dropped 2 bases and J dropped 2 bases, with 14 bases sitting between them.

The chain carries TRBV7-6 and TRBJ1-6; D unresolved. Trimming pared 1 base from V and 9 bases from J, leaving 16 bases between. The CDR3 runs 16 residues. Looked up from germline, CDR1 is SGHVS and CDR2 is FNYEAQ. The CDR3 DNA follows: TGTGCCAGCAGCTTAGGATCGGGCGGACGAGTTTCACCCCTCCACTTT. Its protein product is CASSLGSGGRVSPLHF.

The chain is built from TRBV12-3 or TRBV12-4 and TRBJ2-1; 15 bases map to TRBD2. V was pared by 4 bases and J by 7 bases, with 5 bases of the junction left unmatched. The CDR3 is made up of 16 amino acids. The DNA of the CDR3 is TGTGCCAGCAGTTCTGGGACTAGCGGGAGGACTAATGAGCAGTTCTTC. It translates to CASSSGTSGRTNEQFF.

The rearrangement uses TRBV9 and TRBJ1-5; perhaps TRBD1 as D (5 bases). This CDR3 is 14 amino acids long. Germline V gives CDR1 SGDLS, CDR2 YYNGEE. Trimming took off 4 bases at V and 3 bases at J, with 11 bases between the two ends. CDR3 region: CASSPRQYNQPQHF. CDR3 nucleotide sequence: TGTGCCAGCAGCCCCCGACAGTACAATCAGCCCCAGCATTTT.

The rearrangement joins TRBV30 to TRBJ2-3; D is uncertain. The V and J ends lost 4 bases and 0 bases respectively, with 14 bases between them. Germline V lookup: CDR1 GTSNPN, CDR2 SVGIG (reference sequence). CDR3 length equals 15 residues. The DNA for the CDR3 is TGTGCCTGGATCTCGTTTAGGGTTAGCACAGATACGCAGTATTTT. Amino acids: CAWISFRVSTDTQYF.